Listed here is a single TCR beta chain. What it recognizes is unknown. The record originates from a study of T cell responses to AZD1222 COVID-19 vaccine. Study-level background: Second doses were pooled across both intervals (about 4 or about 12 weeks).

Overall study findings and caveats: Rises in breadth and depth of Spike-specific TCRs came after two AZD1222 doses. Females made up more of the donors, who were largely white British, and clonal diversity may have come out too low.

Here immunoSEQ multiplex PCR was the method, and the copy in TCRdb shows in-frame clones only, minus some. The table includes roughly 160,000 clones, 91% detected once. J gave up 4 bases and V 5 bases, and 14 bases lay outside the gene matches. This CDR3 has 17 residues. CDR1 and CDR2 from the germline V gene are MNHEY and SMNVEV (reference sequence). Sequences were derived from peripheral blood, sampled on day 0 of AZD1222 vaccination. The chain recombines TRBV27 with TRBJ2-7, with 10 nucleotides matching TRBD2. The clonotype was recovered from an adult in good health. CDR3: CASSLALTSGISYEQYF. The CDR3, as DNA: TGTGCCAGCAGTCTCGCCCTTACTAGCGGGATTTCTTACGAGCAGTACTTC.